This T cell receptor beta chain was observed in a study of graft-versus-host responses after intestinal transplantation. TCRdb keeps only in-frame clones here, not all; method: immunoSEQ multiplex PCR. The sample contains 30,000 to 40,000 clones, around 94% of which appear only once. This specimen was PBMCs, taken 16 days after intestinal transplant. The clonotype was recovered from a human patient who received an intestinal transplant, so some T cells may come from the graft donor.

CDR3 DNA sequence: TGTGCCAGCAGCCAAGGCCGGGGCCCAGACTACGAGCAGTACTTC. Residues: CASSQGRGPDYEQYF. The gene calls are TRBV4-2 and TRBJ2-7; D may be TRBD1 or TRBD2 (5 bases each). The CDR3 loop spans 15 amino acids. Germline V CDR1 and CDR2: LGHNA, YNFKEQ. Trimming removed 1 base from V and 3 bases from J, with 13 bases in between.